This T cell receptor beta chain was retrieved from a study of T cells in Graves' hyperthyroidism and ophthalmopathy. Findings of the study overall: Ophthalmopathy was distinguished from stable hyperthyroidism by 13 V-J signatures. In blood, most of the thyroid clonotypes expanded above 0.001 were also present.

The junction had 8 bases not matched to a gene; V was cut back by 9 bases and J by 5 bases. The CDR3 sequence is 15 residues long. CDR1 KGHDR and CDR2 SFDVKD come from the germline V gene. Patients having uncontrolled infection, another autoimmune disease, pregnancy or lactation were not included. This clonotype has at least ten counts. Its antigen is not known. Amplification of TCR beta CDR3 regions was performed using RNA transcripts as template. HTBI primers were the set used in a first-round RT-PCR of the TCR CDR3. TCRdb independently ran MiXCR on the multiplex PCR reads; one entry per CDR3 protein. The sample yields around 480,000 distinct CDR3 sequences, roughly 14% seen once.

This chain joins TRBV24-1 and TRBJ2-1; 11 nucleotides line up with TRBD2. Sequenced sample: blood. The TCR sequence derives from a woman under 30 with Graves' hyperthyroidism. The CDR3 loop is CATGGTSGRDNEQFF. For the CDR3, the DNA is TGTGCCACCGGAGGGACTAGCGGACGCGACAATGAGCAGTTCTTC.